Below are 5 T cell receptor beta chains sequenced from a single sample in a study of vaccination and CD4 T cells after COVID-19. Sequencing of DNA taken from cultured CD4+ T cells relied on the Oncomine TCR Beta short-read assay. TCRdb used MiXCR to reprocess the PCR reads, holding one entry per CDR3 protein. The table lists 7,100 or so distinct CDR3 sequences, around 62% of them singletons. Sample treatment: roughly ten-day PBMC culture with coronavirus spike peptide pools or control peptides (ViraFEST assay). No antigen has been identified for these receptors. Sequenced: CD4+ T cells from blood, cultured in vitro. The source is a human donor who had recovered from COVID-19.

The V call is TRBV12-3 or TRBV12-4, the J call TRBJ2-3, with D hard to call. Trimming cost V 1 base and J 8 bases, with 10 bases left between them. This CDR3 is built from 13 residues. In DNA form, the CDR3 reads TGTGCCAGCAGTTTAGAAACGTGGAGTACGCAGTATTTT. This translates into CASSLETWSTQYF.

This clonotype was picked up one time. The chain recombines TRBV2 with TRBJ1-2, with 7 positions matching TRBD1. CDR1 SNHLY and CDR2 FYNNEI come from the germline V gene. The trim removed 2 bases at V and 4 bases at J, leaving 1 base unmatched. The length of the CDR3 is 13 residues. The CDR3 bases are TGTGCCAGCAGTGAAAAGGGGGCCTATGGCTACACCTTC. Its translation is CASSEKGAYGYTF.

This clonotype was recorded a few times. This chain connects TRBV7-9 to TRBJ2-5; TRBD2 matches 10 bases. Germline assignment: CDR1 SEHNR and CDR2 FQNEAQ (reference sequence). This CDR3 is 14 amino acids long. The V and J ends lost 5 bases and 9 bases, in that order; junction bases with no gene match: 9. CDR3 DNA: TGTGCCAGCAGCCCCCCGAAGCGGGGGGGCCCCCAGTACTTC. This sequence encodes CASSPPKRGGPQYF.

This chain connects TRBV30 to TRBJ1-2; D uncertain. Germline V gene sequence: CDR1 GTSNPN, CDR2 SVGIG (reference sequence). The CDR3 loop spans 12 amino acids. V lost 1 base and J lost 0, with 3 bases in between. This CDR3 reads CAWSGSNYGYTF. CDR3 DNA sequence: TGTGCCTGGAGTGGGTCTAACTATGGCTACACCTTC.

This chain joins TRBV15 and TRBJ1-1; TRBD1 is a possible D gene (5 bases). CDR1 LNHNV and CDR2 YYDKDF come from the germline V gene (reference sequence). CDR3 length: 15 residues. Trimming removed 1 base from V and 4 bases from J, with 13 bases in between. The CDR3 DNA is TGTGCCACCAGCAGAGGGGGAGGCAGGGTCACTGAAGCTTTCTTT. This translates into CATSRGGGRVTEAFF.